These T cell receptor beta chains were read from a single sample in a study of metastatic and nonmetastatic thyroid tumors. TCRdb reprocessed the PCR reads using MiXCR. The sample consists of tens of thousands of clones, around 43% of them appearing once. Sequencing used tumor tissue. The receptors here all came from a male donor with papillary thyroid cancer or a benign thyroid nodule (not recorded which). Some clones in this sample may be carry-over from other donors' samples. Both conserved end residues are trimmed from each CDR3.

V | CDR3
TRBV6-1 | ASRGLAGSYEQY
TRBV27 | ASSLSSNQPQH
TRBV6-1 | ASSESVGTSGSTQY
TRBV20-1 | SAKSATSGSLTNEQY
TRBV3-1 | ASSRQGGGEQY
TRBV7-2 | ASRPLAVETQY
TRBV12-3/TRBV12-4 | ASSLNQGGILSYNEQF
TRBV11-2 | ASSAPGTGFLLRPYEQY
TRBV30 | ALTGLNYGYT
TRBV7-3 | ASSLSGGFTDTQY
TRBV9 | ASSVAPGTNYEQY
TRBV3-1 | ASSDADIGELF
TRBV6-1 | ASSDLLGQGSQPQH
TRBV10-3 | AINGGAKNSPLH
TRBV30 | ALGGPSYEQY
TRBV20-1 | SAHRTSGTTYEQY
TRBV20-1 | SARDLALAGEKYNEQF
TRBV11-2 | ASSLELAGIKDTQY
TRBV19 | ASSDRRRGGELF
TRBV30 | AWSVGGGYT
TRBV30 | AWKVAGSYEQY
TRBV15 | ATSSDFSGAGELF
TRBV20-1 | SARDVMGGTLPNEQF
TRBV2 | ASSQVDEQF
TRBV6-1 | ASLNRGAGDEQF
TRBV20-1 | SATTTNSNQPQH
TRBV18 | ASSPPGGNTGELF
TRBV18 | ASSPSVGQQF
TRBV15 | ATSPDRVTNEKLF
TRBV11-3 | ASTGIGKVGTYEQY
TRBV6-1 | ASRPFGTGRNEQY
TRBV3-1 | ASSQVGGSEQY
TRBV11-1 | ASSTYATPYNEQF
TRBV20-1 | SASPYRAGGAYEQY
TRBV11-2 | ASSLNNRGGYGYT
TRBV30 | AWIGGIGTGELF
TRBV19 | ASSMTSGSGDTQY
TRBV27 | ASSLSSGKYTYTQY
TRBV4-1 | ASSHGTGNTGELF
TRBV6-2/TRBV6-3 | ASSLVGGDTGELF
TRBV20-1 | SARDPSRGRNNEQF
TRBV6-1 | ASSRLYEQY
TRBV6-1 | ASSEIFPGRSRSYEQY
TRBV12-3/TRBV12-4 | ASSFGLADTGELF
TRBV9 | ASSVAGGGSRETQY
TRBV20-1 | SARERDQPQH
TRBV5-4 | ASSVVESEQF
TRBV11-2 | ASSARRQGWYEQY
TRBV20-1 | SARLAGSPNTWELF
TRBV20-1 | SARDRASGPDTQY
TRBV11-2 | ASSPPGLEGHEQF
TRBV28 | ASSSTDGTGVQYGYT
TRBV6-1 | ASSVGYYYNSPLH
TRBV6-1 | ASRNGQGRSYEQY
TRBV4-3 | ASSQDGPYSNQPQH